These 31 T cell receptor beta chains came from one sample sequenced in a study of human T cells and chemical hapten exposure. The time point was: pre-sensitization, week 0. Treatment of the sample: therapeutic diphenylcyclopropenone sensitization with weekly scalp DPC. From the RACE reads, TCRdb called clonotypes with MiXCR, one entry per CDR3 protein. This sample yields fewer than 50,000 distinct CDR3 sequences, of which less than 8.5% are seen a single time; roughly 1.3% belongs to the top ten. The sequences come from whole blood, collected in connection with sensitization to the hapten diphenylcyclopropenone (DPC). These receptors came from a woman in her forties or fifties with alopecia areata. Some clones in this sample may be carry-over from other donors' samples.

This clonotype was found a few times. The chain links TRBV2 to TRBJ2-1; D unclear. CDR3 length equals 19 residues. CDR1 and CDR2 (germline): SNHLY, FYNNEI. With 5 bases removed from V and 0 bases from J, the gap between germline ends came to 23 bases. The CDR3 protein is CASSKPKGSVTSSYNEQFF. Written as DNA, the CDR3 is TGTGCCAGCAGTAAACCGAAAGGGTCCGTGACCAGCTCCTACAATGAGCAGTTCTTC.

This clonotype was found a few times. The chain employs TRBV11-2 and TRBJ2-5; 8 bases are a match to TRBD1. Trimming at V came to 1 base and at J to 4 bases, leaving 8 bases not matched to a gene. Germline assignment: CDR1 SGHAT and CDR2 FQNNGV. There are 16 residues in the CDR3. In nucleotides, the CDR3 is TGTGCCAGCAGCTTAGGTTCCCGGACAGGGAGAGAGACCCAGTACTTC. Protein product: CASSLGSRTGRETQYF.

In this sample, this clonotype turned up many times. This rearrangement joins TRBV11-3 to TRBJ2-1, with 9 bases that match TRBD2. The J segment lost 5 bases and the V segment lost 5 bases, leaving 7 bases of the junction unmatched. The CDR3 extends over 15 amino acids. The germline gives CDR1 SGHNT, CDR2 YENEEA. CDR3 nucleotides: TGTGCCAGCAGCCCAGCGGTAGCGGGGGACAATGAGCAGTTCTTC. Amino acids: CASSPAVAGDNEQFF.

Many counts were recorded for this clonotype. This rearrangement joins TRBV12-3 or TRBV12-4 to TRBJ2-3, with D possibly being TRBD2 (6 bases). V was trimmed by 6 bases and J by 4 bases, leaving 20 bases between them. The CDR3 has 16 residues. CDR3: CASSLSGLQGADTQYF. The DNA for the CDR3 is TGTGCCAGCAGCCTAAGCGGGCTCCAGGGCGCAGATACGCAGTATTTT.

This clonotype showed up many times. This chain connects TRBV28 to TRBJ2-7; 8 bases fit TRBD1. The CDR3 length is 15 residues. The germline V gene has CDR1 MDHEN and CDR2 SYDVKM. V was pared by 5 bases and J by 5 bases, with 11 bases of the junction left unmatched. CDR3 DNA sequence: TGTGCCAGCAGTCCCACCGGACAGGGCATCGACGAGCAGTACTTC. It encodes CASSPTGQGIDEQYF.

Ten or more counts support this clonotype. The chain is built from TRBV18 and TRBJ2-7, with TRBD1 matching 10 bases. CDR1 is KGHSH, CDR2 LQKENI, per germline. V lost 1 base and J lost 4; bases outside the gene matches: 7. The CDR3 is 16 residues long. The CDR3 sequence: CASSPLQDRGRYEQYF. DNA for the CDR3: TGTGCCAGCTCACCACTGCAAGACAGGGGGCGGTACGAGCAGTACTTC. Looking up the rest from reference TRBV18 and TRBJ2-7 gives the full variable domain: NAGVMQNPRHLVRRRGQEARLRCSPMKGHSHVYWYRQLPEEGLKFMVYLQKENIIDESGMPKERFSAEFPKEGPSILRIQQVVRGDSAAYFCASSPLQDRGRYEQYFGPGTRLTVT.

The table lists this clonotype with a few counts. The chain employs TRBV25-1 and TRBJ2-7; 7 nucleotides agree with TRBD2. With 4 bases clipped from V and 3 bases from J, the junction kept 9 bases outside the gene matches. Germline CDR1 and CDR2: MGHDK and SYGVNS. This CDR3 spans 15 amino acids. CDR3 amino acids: CASSGVREARYEQYF. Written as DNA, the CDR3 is TGTGCCAGCAGTGGAGTCCGGGAGGCCCGCTACGAGCAGTACTTC.

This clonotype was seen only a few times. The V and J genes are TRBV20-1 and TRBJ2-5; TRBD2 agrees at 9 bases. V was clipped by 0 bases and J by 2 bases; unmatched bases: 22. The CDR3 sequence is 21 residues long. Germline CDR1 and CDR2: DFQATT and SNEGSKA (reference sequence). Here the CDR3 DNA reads TGCAGTGCTAGAGATCTGGTAGGCGGGAGGGCCTTCTACCTCGGACAAGAGACCCAGTACTTC. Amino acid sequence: CSARDLVGGRAFYLGQETQYF.

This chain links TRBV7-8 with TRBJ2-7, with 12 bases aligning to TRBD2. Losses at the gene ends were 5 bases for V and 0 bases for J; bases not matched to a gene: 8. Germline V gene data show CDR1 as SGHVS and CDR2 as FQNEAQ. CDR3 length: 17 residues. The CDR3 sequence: CASSPGLAGLSSYEQYF. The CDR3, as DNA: TGTGCCAGCAGCCCGGGACTAGCGGGCCTTTCCTCCTACGAGCAGTACTTC.

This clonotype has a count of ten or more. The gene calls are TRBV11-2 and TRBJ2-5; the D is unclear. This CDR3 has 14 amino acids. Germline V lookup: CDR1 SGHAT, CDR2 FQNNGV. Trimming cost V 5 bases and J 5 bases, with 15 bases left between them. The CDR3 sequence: CASSPGPSFETQYF. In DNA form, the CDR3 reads TGTGCCAGCAGCCCCGGCCCTTCTTTTGAGACCCAGTACTTC.

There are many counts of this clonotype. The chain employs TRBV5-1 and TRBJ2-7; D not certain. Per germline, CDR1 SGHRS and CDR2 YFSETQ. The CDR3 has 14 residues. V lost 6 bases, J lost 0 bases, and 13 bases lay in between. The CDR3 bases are TGCGCCAGCACCGAACAGCCGGTCTCCTACGAGCAGTACTTC. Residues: CASTEQPVSYEQYF.

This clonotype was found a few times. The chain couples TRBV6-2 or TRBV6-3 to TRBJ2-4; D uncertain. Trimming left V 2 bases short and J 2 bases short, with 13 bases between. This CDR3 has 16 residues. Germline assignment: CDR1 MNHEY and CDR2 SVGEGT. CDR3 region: CASSYEELGTKNIQYF. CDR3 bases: TGTGCCAGCAGTTACGAGGAGTTGGGGACCAAAAACATTCAGTACTTC.

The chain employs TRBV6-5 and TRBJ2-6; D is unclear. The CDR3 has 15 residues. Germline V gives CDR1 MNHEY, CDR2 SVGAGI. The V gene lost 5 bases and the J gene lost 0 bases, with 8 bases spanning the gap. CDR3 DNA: TGTGCCAGCAGTACAGTAAGCTCTGGGGCCAACGTCCTGACTTTC. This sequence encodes CASSTVSSGANVLTF.

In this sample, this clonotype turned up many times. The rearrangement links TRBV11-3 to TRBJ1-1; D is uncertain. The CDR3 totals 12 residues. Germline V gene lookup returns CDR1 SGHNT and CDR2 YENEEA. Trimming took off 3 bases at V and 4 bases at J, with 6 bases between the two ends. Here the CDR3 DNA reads TGTGCCAGCAGCTTCGAAGGCACTGAAGCTTTCTTT. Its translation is CASSFEGTEAFF.

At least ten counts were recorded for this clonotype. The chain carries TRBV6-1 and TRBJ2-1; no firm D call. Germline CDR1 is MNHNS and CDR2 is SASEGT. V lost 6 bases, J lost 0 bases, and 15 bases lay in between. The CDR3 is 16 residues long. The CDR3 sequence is CASRLEVTSSYNEQFF. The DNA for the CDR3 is TGTGCCAGCAGACTGGAAGTCACGTCCTCCTACAATGAGCAGTTCTTC.

The CDR3 coding sequence is TGTGCCAGCAGTTTATTAGGCCGACCCTCCTACGAGCAGTACTTC. This sequence encodes CASSLLGRPSYEQYF. This sequence joins TRBV28 and TRBJ2-7, with D unresolved. V shed 1 base and J shed 0 bases, with 10 bases lying between them. The CDR3 sequence is 15 residues long. The germline V gene encodes CDR1 MDHEN and CDR2 SYDVKM.

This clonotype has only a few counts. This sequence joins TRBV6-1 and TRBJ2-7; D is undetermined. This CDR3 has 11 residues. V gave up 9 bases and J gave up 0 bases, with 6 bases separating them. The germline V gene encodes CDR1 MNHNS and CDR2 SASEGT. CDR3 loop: CASLSSYEQYF. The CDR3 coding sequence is TGTGCCAGTTTAAGCTCCTACGAGCAGTACTTC.

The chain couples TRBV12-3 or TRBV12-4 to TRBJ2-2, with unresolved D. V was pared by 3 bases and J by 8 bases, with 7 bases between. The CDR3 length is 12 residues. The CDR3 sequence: CASSFSLGELFF. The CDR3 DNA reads TGTGCCAGCAGTTTCAGTTTAGGGGAGCTGTTTTTT.

The CDR3 sequence is CASSLTTSDTQYF. CDR3 in DNA: TGTGCCAGCTCCCTAACAACCTCAGATACGCAGTATTTT. The rearrangement uses TRBV18 and TRBJ2-3; D gene ambiguous. The CDR3 runs 13 residues. Germline V CDR1 and CDR2: KGHSH, LQKENI. The V end lost 6 bases, the J end lost 4 bases, and 11 bases lay between the germline ends.

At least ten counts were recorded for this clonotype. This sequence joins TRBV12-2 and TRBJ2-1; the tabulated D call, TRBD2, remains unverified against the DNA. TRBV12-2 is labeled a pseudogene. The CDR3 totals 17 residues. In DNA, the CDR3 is TGTGCAAGTCGCTTAGCGCATGGTAGCGGGTGGGACAATGAGCAGTTCTTC. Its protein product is CASRLAHGSGWDNEQFF.

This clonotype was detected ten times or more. The CDR3: CATSDLTDEQFF. The CDR3 region has the DNA TGTGCCACCAGTGATTTAACGGATGAGCAGTTCTTC. The chain is built from TRBV24-1 and TRBJ2-1; no clear D. The CDR3 is made up of 12 amino acids. Trimming removed 1 base at V and 8 bases at J, with 5 bases between. Germline V gives CDR1 KGHDR, CDR2 SFDVKD.

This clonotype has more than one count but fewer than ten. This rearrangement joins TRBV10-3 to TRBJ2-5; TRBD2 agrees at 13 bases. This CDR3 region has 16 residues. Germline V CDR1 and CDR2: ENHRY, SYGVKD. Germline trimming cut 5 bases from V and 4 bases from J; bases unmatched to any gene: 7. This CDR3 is CAISYTSGRARETQYF. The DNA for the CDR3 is TGTGCCATCAGTTATACTAGCGGGAGGGCCCGAGAGACCCAGTACTTC.

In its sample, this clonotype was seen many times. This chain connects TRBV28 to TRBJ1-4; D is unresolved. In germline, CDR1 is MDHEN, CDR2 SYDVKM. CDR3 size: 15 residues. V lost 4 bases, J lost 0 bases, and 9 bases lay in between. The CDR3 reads CASSSPYPTNEKLFF. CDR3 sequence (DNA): TGTGCCAGCAGTTCCCCGTACCCAACTAATGAAAAACTGTTTTTT.

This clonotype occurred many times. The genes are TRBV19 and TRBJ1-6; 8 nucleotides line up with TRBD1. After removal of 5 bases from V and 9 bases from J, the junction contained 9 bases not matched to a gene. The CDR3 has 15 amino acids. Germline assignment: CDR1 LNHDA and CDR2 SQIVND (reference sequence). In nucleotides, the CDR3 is TGTGCCAGTAGTCCACCAGACAGGGGATTTTCACCCCTCCACTTT. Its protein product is CASSPPDRGFSPLHF.

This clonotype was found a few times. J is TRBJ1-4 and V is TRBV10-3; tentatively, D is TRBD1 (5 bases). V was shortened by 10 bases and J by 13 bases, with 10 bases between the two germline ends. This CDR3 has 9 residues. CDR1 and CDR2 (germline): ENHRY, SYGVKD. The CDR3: CATDGGLFF. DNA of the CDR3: TGTGCCACCGACGGGGGACTGTTTTTT.

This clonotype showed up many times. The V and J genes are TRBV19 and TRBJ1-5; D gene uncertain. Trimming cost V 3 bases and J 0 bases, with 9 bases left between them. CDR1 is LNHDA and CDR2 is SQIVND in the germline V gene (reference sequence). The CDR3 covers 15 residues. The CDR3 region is CASSIQQDSNQPQHF. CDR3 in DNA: TGTGCCAGTAGTATCCAGCAGGATAGCAATCAGCCCCAGCATTTT.

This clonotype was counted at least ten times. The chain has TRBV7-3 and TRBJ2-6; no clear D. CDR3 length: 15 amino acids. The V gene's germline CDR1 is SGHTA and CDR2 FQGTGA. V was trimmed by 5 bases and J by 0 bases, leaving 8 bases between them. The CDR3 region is CASSPGASGANVLTF. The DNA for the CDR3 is TGTGCCAGCAGCCCCGGAGCCTCTGGGGCCAACGTCCTGACTTTC.

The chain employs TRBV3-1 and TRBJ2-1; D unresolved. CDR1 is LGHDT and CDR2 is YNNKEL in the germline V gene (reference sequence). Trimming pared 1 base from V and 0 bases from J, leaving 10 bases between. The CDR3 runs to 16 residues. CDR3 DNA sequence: TGTGCCAGCAGCCAAGTAAGCCTGAGCTCCTACAATGAGCAGTTCTTC. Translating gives CASSQVSLSSYNEQFF.

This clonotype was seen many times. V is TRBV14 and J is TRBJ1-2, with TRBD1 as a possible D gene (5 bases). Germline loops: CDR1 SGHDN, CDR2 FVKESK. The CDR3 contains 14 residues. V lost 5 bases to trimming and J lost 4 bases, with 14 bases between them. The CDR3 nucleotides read TGTGCCAGCAGCTACAGGCAGGGATCCTATGGCTACACCTTC. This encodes CASSYRQGSYGYTF.

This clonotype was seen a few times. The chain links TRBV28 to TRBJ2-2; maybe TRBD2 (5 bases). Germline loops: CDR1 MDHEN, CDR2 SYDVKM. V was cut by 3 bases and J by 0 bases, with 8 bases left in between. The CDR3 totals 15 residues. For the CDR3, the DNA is TGTGCCAGCAGTTTCGGCGGGCCGAACACCGGGGAGCTGTTTTTT. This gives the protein CASSFGGPNTGELFF.

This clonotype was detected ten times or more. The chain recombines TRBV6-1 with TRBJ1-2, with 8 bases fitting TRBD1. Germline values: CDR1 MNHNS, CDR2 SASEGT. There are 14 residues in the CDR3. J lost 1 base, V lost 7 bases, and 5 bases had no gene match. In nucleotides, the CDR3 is TGTGCCAGCAACAGGGGGAGGTTTAACTATGGCTACACCTTC. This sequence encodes CASNRGRFNYGYTF.